This T cell receptor beta chain was documented in a study of blood T cell repertoires in COVID-19. For the study at large: Samples came from the United States, Italy and Spain, spanning acute and convalescent COVID-19.

Germline V gene lookup returns CDR1 KGHSH and CDR2 LQKENI. The CDR3 spans 15 residues. V was cut by 1 base and J by 5 bases, with 12 bases left in between. Original analysis: Reference gene primers were amplified, and this amplification served to estimate nucleated cell counts. Sequencing used immunoSEQ multiplex PCR; TCRdb keeps in-frame clones, though not all of them. That table is the source of V, J and clone size, and D and trimming were worked out from the DNA. The sample lists roughly 190,000 clones, 70% to 90% occurring once. This chain uses TRBV18 with TRBJ1-5; no clear D. Sequenced input: peripheral blood. The sequence derives from an older woman with COVID-19, enrolled during active disease. DNA for the CDR3: TGTGCCAGCTCACCACTAGGAACAGCCCATCAGCCCCAGCATTTT. Encoded protein: CASSPLGTAHQPQHF.